This T cell receptor (beta chain) was documented in a study of blood T cell repertoires in COVID-19. Study summary: Specimens from acute and convalescent COVID-19 originated in the United States, Italy and Spain.

Per the study methods: Estimation of nucleated cell counts relied on the amplification of reference gene primers. The assay was immunoSEQ multiplex PCR, and TCRdb's table has in-frame clones only and misses some. That table gives V, J and clone size, and the DNA gave D and trimming. The sample contains around 470,000 clones, about 92% of which appear only once. The CDR3 has 19 residues. V lost 1 base, J lost 3 bases, and 12 bases stayed unmatched. CDR1 and CDR2 (germline): SGHAT, FQNNGV. Cohort 3 recovery required two negative PCRs, clearance, or symptom resolution. The sample comprised PBMCs or T cells enriched from blood (not recorded which). The source is a man between 18 and 35 years old who had recovered from COVID-19. The chain couples TRBV11-2 to TRBJ1-5, with 10 bases identical to TRBD1. CDR3 amino acids: CASSLGPAGGQGPNQPQHF. The CDR3 coding sequence is TGTGCCAGCAGCTTAGGGCCCGCGGGGGGACAGGGGCCCAATCAGCCCCAGCATTTT.